The 20 T cell receptor beta chains listed next were all sequenced from one sample in a study of T cells in Graves' hyperthyroidism and ophthalmopathy. It was RNA transcripts that yielded the amplified TCR beta CDR3 regions. The TCR CDR3 was amplified in a first-round RT-PCR using the HTBI primer set. Via MiXCR, TCRdb re-called the multiplex PCR reads, giving one row per CDR3 protein. The sample lists 150,000 to 200,000 distinct CDR3 sequences; around 8.9% were seen once. Sequenced input: blood. The receptors come from a woman between 18 and 29 years old with Graves' hyperthyroidism that later progressed to Graves' ophthalmopathy.

The chain has TRBV19 and TRBJ1-4; D may be TRBD1 (5 bases). With 3 bases removed from V and 5 bases from J, the gap between germline ends came to 13 bases. CDR1 and CDR2 from the germline V gene are LNHDA and SQIVND (reference sequence). This CDR3 has 15 residues. The chain's CDR3 is CASSMRRGVNEKLFF. In DNA, the CDR3 is TGTGCCAGTAGTATGAGGAGGGGTGTAAATGAAAAACTGTTTTTT.

At least ten counts were recorded for this clonotype. The V call is TRBV18, the J call TRBJ1-1; the match to TRBD1 covers 8 bases. This CDR3 is built from 15 residues. J lost 5 bases, V lost 2 bases, and 7 bases had no gene match. CDR1 and CDR2 (germline): KGHSH, LQKENI. CDR3 sequence (DNA): TGTGCCAGCTCACCATGGACAGGGCGTCGAACTGAAGCTTTCTTT. Its translation: CASSPWTGRRTEAFF.

The chain links TRBV18 to TRBJ2-1, with 8 bases matching TRBD2. The ends lost 6 bases at V and 2 bases at J; junction bases unmatched: 12. The CDR3 length is 17 residues. The germline gives CDR1 KGHSH, CDR2 LQKENI. CDR3 loop: CASSRVGAGGPYNEQFF. The CDR3 DNA is TGTGCCAGCTCCCGGGTTGGCGCGGGGGGACCCTACAATGAGCAGTTCTTC. Combining the CDR3 with reference TRBV18 and TRBJ2-1 gives the whole variable domain NAGVMQNPRHLVRRRGQEARLRCSPMKGHSHVYWYRQLPEEGLKFMVYLQKENIIDESGMPKERFSAEFPKEGPSILRIQQVVRGDSAAYFCASSRVGAGGPYNEQFFGPGTRLTVL.

Many counts were recorded for this clonotype. The chain links TRBV7-9 to TRBJ1-4; possibly TRBD1 for D (6 bases). Trimming stripped 5 bases from V and 3 bases from J, with 19 bases between. The CDR3 length is 17 residues. Germline lookup yields CDR1 SEHNR and CDR2 FQNEAQ (reference sequence). CDR3 sequence: CASSPRGGRIANEKLFF. The CDR3, as DNA: TGTGCCAGCAGCCCCCGAGGGGGGCGCATCGCTAATGAAAAACTGTTTTTT.

This clonotype was seen a handful of times. This sequence joins TRBV6-1 and TRBJ2-3; 8 positions match TRBD2. Germline V CDR1 and CDR2: MNHNS, SASEGT. CDR3 length equals 13 residues. V lost 6 bases to trimming and J lost 2 bases; unmatched junction nucleotides: 1. The CDR3 bases are TGTGCCAGCAGGCGGGGGGTCACAGATACGCAGTATTTT. Encoded protein: CASRRGVTDTQYF.

In its sample, this clonotype was seen once. A single base separates this from a much larger clone, so it may be a read error. The chain links TRBV20-1 to TRBJ1-2; D is ambiguous. CDR1 is DFQATT, CDR2 SNEGSKA, per germline (reference sequence). CDR3 length: 12 residues. CDR3 protein: CSARWAVYGYPF. CDR3 nucleotides: TGCAGTGCTAGATGGGCAGTCTATGGCTACCCCTTC.

Worth noting for this clonotype: This may stem from a read error, because a much larger clone lies one nucleotide away. V and J are TRBV20-1 and TRBJ2-5; D is undetermined. V lost 1 base, J lost 5 bases, and 8 bases lay in between. CDR1 and CDR2 from the germline V gene are DFQATT and SNEGSKA (reference sequence). This CDR3 is built from 12 residues. CDR3 DNA: TGCAGTGCTAGAGGTATTGCGGAGACCCAGTACTTC. This gives the protein CSARGIAETQYF.

In this sample, this clonotype turned up many times. The genes are TRBV20-1 and TRBJ2-7; D is unresolved. CDR1 is DFQATT, CDR2 SNEGSKA, per germline (reference sequence). The V end lost 0 bases, the J end lost 1 base, and 7 bases lay between the germline ends. This CDR3 spans 13 amino acids. The CDR3 is CSARDLESYEQYF. In nucleotides, the CDR3 is TGCAGTGCTAGAGATCTGGAATCCTACGAGCAGTACTTC.

The DNA of the CDR3 is TGTGCCAGCAGCCAAGCGGGGGAGACCCAGTACTTC. It encodes CASSQAGETQYF. This sequence joins TRBV14 and TRBJ2-5; D possibly corresponds to TRBD2 (5 bases). CDR3 size: 12 residues. V was clipped by 1 base and J by 5 bases, with 5 bases between them. The germline CDR1 and CDR2 sequences are SGHDN and FVKESK.

The table lists this clonotype with many counts. The V and J genes are TRBV7-9 and TRBJ1-1, with 7 bases that match TRBD1. Looked up from germline, CDR1 is SEHNR and CDR2 is FQNEAQ (reference sequence). The CDR3 sequence is 13 residues long. V lost 4 bases to trimming and J lost 6 bases; unmatched junction nucleotides: 5. The CDR3 region is CASSWAGGAEAFF. CDR3 nucleotide sequence: TGTGCCAGCAGCTGGGCAGGGGGGGCTGAAGCTTTCTTT.

This clonotype was detected ten times or more. CDR3 DNA sequence: TGCAGCGTTGATGAGGGGAGGGGGTACCAAGAGACCCAGTACTTC. Translation gives CSVDEGRGYQETQYF. The V call is TRBV29-1, the J call TRBJ2-5, with a possible D match to TRBD2 (7 bases). The V gene's germline CDR1 is SQVTM and CDR2 ANQGSEA. V was cut by 3 bases and J by 0 bases, with 14 bases left in between. The CDR3 extends over 15 amino acids.

This clonotype showed up many times. The V call is TRBV6-2 or TRBV6-3, the J call TRBJ1-5, with D tentatively TRBD1 (5 bases). The V end lost 4 bases, the J end lost 2 bases, and 15 bases lay between the germline ends. The CDR3 runs to 16 residues. Germline lookup yields CDR1 MNHEY and CDR2 SVGEGT. The CDR3 sequence is CASSCKGWGCNQPQHF. As DNA, the CDR3 is TGTGCCAGCAGTTGCAAAGGATGGGGGTGCAATCAGCCCCAGCATTTT.

This clonotype was seen a handful of times. The chain couples TRBV30 to TRBJ2-6; 11 nucleotides match TRBD1. V lost 5 bases, J lost 1 base, and 7 bases stayed unmatched. The CDR3 covers 17 residues. Per the germline V gene, CDR1 is GTSNPN and CDR2 is SVGIG (reference sequence). The CDR3 reads CAWDGQGAGSGANVLTF. The CDR3 DNA follows: TGTGCCTGGGATGGACAGGGGGCCGGTTCTGGGGCCAACGTCCTGACTTTC.

This clonotype was seen many times. The chain employs TRBV10-3 and TRBJ2-7; D tentatively reads TRBD1 or TRBD2 (5 bases each). Germline V gene lookup returns CDR1 ENHRY and CDR2 SYGVKD. The CDR3 loop spans 15 amino acids. Trimming took 0 bases from V and 4 from J, leaving 13 bases between them. For the CDR3, the DNA is TGTGCCATCAGTGAGTCGACGGTGAGGGGTTACGAGCAGTACTTC. As protein: CAISESTVRGYEQYF.

The genes are TRBV7-8 and TRBJ2-7, with D perhaps matching TRBD1 (5 bases). The V end was cut by 3 bases, the J end by 6 bases, with 12 bases between. The V gene's germline CDR1 is SGHVS and CDR2 FQNEAQ. This CDR3 spans 13 amino acids. The DNA for the CDR3 is TGTGCCAGCAGCTTTAATCAGGGTGGCGAGCAGTACTTC. Protein sequence: CASSFNQGGEQYF.

Turning to this clonotype: Likely a read error: the CDR3 ends without its conserved phenylalanine or tryptophan. The rearrangement links TRBV30 to TRBJ2-7, with D uncertain. The CDR3 sequence is 11 residues long. The germline V gene has CDR1 GTSNPN and CDR2 SVGIG (reference sequence). V was cut by 2 bases and J by 3 bases, with 5 bases left in between. The CDR3: CAWSRLYEQYL. The CDR3 region has the DNA TGTGCCTGGAGTCGGCTCTACGAGCAGTACCTC.

This clonotype showed up many times. The rearrangement joins TRBV14 to TRBJ2-5; D possibly corresponds to TRBD2 (5 bases). With 5 bases removed from V and 3 bases from J, the gap between germline ends came to 10 bases. The germline CDR1 and CDR2 sequences are SGHDN and FVKESK. The CDR3 loop spans 13 amino acids. CDR3 in DNA: TGTGCCAGCAGCTCCCCGGGGAAAGAGACCCAGTACTTC. Amino acid sequence: CASSSPGKETQYF.

This clonotype was counted ten times or more. The chain links TRBV6-1 to TRBJ1-2; TRBD1 aligns across 10 bases. Germline assignment: CDR1 MNHNS and CDR2 SASEGT. This CDR3 is built from 15 residues. V trimming: 5 bases; J trimming: 4 bases; junction bases outside the gene matches: 7. CDR3 region: CASSLGTGVTYGYTF. DNA for the CDR3: TGTGCCAGCAGTTTAGGGACAGGGGTGACCTATGGCTACACCTTC.

There are many counts of this clonotype. The chain links TRBV11-2 to TRBJ1-2; weak D call: TRBD1 (6 bases). Deletions cut 4 bases from V and 4 bases from J, with 10 bases between. The germline gives CDR1 SGHAT, CDR2 FQNNGV. This CDR3 has 13 residues. Written as DNA, the CDR3 is TGTGCCAGCAGCTCAGGGGTAGGCTATGGCTACACCTTC. Amino acids: CASSSGVGYGYTF.

This clonotype has a handful of counts. The chain has TRBV28 and TRBJ1-2; D perhaps matches TRBD1 (5 bases). V lost 5 bases and J 1 base, leaving 17 bases between the germline ends. This CDR3 is 16 amino acids long. The V gene's germline CDR1 is MDHEN and CDR2 SYDVKM. As DNA, the CDR3 is TGTGCCAGCAGTCCCCCGACCGGGGCCTTTAACTATGGCTACACCTTC. Translated: CASSPPTGAFNYGYTF.